This T cell receptor (beta chain) was identified during a study of blood T cell repertoires in COVID-19. On the study more broadly: The samples span acute and convalescent COVID-19 from the United States, Italy and Spain. PBMCs, B-cell-depleted T cells, or T cells provided the cDNA or gDNA that made up the material.

The J segment lost 3 bases and the V segment lost 0 bases, leaving 14 bases of the junction unmatched. CDR1 and CDR2 from the germline V gene are SGHAT and FQNNGV. The CDR3 contains 20 residues. Authors' processing steps: Amplification from reference gene primers served as the basis for estimated nucleated cell counts. The repertoire was sequenced with immunoSEQ multiplex PCR; TCRdb's copy has only in-frame clones and lacks some. V and J calls and clone size are as listed in that table; D and trimming were resolved from the DNA. The sample holds some 280,000 clones, 89% seen once. The TCR comes from a woman aged 35 to 49 who had recovered from COVID-19. Material for sequencing was peripheral blood. The chain joins TRBV11-2 to TRBJ2-4; 10 positions agree with TRBD2. CDR3 in DNA: TGTGCCAGCAGCTTAGAGCCAGGGCTAGCGGGAGCCTCGGTCAAAAACATTCAGTACTTC. Its translation: CASSLEPGLAGASVKNIQYF.